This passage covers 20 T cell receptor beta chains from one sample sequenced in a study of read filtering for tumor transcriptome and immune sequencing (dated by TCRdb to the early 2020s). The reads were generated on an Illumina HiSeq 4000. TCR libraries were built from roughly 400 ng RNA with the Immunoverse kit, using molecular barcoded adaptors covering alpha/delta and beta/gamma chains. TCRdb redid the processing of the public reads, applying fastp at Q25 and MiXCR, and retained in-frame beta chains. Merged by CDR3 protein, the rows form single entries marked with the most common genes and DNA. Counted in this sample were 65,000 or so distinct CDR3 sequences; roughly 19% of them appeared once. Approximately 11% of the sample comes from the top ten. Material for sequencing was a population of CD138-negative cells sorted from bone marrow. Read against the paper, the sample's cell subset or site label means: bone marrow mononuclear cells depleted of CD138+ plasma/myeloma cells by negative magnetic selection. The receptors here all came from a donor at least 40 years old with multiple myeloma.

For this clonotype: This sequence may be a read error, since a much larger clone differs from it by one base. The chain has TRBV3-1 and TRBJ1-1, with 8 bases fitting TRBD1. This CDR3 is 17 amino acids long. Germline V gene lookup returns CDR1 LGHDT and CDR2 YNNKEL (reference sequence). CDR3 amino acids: CASSQSGQGYRNTEASF. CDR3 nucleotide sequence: TGTGCCAGCAGCCAATCAGGACAGGGCTATAGGAACACTGAAGCTTCCTTT.

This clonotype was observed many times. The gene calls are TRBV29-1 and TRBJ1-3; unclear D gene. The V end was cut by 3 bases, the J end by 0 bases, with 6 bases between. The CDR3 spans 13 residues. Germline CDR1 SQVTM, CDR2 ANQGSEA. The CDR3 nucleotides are TGCAGCGTTGACAATGACTCTGGAAACACCATATATTTT. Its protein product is CSVDNDSGNTIYF.

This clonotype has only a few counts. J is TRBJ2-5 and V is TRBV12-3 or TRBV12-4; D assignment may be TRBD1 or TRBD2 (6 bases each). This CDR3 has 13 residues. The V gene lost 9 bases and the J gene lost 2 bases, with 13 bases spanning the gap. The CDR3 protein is CASVQGRQETQYF. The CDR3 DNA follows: TGTGCCAGTGTTCAGGGGAGGCAAGAGACCCAGTACTTC.

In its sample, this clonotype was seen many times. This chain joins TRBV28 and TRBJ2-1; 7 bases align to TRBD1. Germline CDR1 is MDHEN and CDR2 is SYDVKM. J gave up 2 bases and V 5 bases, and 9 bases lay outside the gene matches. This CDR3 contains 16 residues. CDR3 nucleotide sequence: TGTGCCAGCAGTCCCGGACAGGTAGGGACCTACAATGAGCAGTTCTTC. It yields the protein CASSPGQVGTYNEQFF. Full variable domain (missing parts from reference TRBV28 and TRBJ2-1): DVKVTQSSRYLVKRTGEKVFLECVQDMDHENMFWYRQDPGLGLRLIYFSYDVKMKEKGDIPEGYSVSREKKERFSLILESASTNQTSMYLCASSPGQVGTYNEQFFGPGTRLTVL.

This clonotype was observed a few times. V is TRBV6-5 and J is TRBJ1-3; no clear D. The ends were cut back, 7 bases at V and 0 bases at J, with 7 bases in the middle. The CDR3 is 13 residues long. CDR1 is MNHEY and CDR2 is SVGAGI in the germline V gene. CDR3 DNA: TGTGCCAGCATGGGGTTCTCTGGAAACACCATATATTTT. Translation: CASMGFSGNTIYF.

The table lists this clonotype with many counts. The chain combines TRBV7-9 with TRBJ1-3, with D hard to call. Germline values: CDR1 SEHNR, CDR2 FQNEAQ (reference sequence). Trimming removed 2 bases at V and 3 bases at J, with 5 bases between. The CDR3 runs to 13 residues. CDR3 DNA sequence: TGTGCCAGCAGCTTATACAGTGGAAACACCATATATTTT. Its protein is CASSLYSGNTIYF.

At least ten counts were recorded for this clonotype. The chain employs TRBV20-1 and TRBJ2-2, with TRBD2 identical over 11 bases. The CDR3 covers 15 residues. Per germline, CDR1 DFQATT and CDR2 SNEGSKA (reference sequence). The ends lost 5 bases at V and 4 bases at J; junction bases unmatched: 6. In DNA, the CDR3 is TGCAGTGCTGGTAGCGGGGGGGCCGTCACCGGGGAGCTGTTTTTT. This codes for CSAGSGGAVTGELFF.

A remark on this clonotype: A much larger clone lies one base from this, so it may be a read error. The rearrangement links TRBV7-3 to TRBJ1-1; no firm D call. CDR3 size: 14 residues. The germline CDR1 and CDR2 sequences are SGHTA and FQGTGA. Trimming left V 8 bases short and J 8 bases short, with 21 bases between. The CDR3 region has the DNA TGTGCCAGCGGCCAGGATGGAGGCATTAGGGAAGCTTTCTTT. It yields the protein CASGQDGGIREAFF.

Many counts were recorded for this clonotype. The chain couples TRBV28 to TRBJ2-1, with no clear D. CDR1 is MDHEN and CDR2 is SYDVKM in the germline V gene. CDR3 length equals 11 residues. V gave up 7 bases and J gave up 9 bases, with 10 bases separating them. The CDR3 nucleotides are TGTGCCAGCACCCCCGCGGTTGAGCAGTTCTTC. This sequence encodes CASTPAVEQFF.

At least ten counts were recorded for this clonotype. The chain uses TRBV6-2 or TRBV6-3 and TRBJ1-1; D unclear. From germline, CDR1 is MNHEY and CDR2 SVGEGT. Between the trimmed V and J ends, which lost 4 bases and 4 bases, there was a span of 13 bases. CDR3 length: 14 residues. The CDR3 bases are TGTGCCAGCAGTTCCTGGGGTAAGGGCACTGAAGCTTTCTTT. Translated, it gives CASSSWGKGTEAFF.

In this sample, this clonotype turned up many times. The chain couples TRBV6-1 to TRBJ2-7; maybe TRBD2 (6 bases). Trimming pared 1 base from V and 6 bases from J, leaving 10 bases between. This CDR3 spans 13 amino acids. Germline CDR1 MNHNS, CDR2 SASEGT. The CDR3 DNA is TGTGCCAGCAGTGAAGGCCGCGGGACCGAGCAGTACTTC. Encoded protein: CASSEGRGTEQYF.

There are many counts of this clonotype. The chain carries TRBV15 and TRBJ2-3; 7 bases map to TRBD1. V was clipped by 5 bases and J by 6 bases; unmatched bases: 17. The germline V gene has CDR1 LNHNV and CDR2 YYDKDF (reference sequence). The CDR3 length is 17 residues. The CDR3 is CATSGAGGPVFADTQYF. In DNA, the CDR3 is TGTGCCACCAGCGGTGCAGGGGGACCTGTGTTCGCCGATACGCAGTATTTT.

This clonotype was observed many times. This CDR3 reads CAWSPGLSYEQYF. In DNA, the CDR3 is TGTGCCTGGAGCCCGGGACTCTCCTACGAGCAGTACTTC. The rearrangement uses TRBV30 and TRBJ2-7; tentative D call: TRBD2 (6 bases). The germline gives CDR1 GTSNPN, CDR2 SVGIG (reference sequence). This CDR3 is 13 amino acids long. V shed 3 bases and J shed 0 bases, with 9 bases lying between them.

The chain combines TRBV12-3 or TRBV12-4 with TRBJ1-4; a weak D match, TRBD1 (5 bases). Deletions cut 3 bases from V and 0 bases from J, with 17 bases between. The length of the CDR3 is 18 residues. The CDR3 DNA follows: TGTGCCAGCAGTTTTGGGGTGAGGGGACTTGCAACTAATGAAAAACTGTTTTTT. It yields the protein CASSFGVRGLATNEKLFF.

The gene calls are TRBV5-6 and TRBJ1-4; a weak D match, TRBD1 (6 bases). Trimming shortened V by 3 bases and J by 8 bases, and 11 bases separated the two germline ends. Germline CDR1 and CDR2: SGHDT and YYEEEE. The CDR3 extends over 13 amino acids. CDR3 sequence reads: CASSSDRGEKLFF. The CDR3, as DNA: TGTGCCAGCAGCTCGGACAGAGGGGAAAAACTGTTTTTT.

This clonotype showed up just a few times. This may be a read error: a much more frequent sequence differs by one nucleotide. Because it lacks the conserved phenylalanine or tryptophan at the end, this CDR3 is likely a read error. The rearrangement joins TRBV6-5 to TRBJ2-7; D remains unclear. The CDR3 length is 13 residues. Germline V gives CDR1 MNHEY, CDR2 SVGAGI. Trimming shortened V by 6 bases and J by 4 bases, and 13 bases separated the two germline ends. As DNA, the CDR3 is TGTGCCAGCAGCCTCGAGGCAGCTTACGAGCAGTACCTC. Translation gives CASSLEAAYEQYL.

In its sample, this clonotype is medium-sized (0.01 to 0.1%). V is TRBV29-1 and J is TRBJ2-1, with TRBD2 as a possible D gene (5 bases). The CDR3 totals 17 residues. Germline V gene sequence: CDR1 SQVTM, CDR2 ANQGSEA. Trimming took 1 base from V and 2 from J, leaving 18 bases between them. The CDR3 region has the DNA TGCAGCGTTGAAGGACGAGCGCGGGCCTCGACCTACAATGAGCAGTTCTTC. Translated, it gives CSVEGRARASTYNEQFF.

CDR3 coding DNA: TGTGCCAGCAGCTTAGGGTCTAGCGCAGAGCAGTTCTTC. Its translation: CASSLGSSAEQFF. The rearrangement links TRBV13 to TRBJ2-1, with D perhaps TRBD2 (6 bases). V lost 0 bases to trimming and J lost 10 bases, with 10 bases between them. Per germline, CDR1 PRHDT and CDR2 FYEKMQ (reference sequence). This CDR3 spans 13 amino acids.

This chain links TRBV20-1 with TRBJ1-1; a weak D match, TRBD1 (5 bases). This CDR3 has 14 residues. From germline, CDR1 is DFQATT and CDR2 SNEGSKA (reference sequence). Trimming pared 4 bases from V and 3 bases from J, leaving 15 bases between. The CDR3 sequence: CSANRGRQDTEAFF. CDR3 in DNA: TGCAGTGCTAATCGGGGACGTCAGGACACTGAAGCTTTCTTT.

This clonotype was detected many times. The CDR3 protein is CSVGEIGLQETQYF. The CDR3 region has the DNA TGCAGCGTTGGTGAGATAGGCCTCCAAGAGACCCAGTACTTC. V usage is TRBV29-1 and J usage is TRBJ2-5; no clear D. The CDR3 is made up of 14 amino acids. V was clipped by 4 bases and J by 1 base, with 13 bases between them. The germline CDR1 and CDR2 sequences are SQVTM and ANQGSEA.